This TCR beta chain was observed in a study of blood T cell repertoires in COVID-19. Overall study: Sites in the United States, Italy and Spain provided acute and convalescent COVID-19 samples. The cDNA or gDNA used as material had been derived from T cells, B-cell-depleted T cells, or PBMCs.

Germline V gene sequence: CDR1 MRHNA, CDR2 SNTAGT. The CDR3 runs 14 residues. The V gene end was trimmed by 4 bases and the J gene end by 8 bases; junction bases not matched to a gene: 6. Some clones are missing from TCRdb's copy, which holds only in-frame ones; the method was immunoSEQ multiplex PCR. The table has 130,000 to 150,000 clones, approximately 91% seen once. The V call is TRBV6-4, the J call TRBJ2-1, with 9 bases aligning to TRBD1. The material sequenced was peripheral blood. The sequence was obtained from an older man with acute or convalescent COVID-19. CDR3 amino acids: CASSGQGESDEQFF. DNA for the CDR3: TGTGCCAGCAGTGGACAGGGGGAAAGCGATGAGCAGTTCTTC.